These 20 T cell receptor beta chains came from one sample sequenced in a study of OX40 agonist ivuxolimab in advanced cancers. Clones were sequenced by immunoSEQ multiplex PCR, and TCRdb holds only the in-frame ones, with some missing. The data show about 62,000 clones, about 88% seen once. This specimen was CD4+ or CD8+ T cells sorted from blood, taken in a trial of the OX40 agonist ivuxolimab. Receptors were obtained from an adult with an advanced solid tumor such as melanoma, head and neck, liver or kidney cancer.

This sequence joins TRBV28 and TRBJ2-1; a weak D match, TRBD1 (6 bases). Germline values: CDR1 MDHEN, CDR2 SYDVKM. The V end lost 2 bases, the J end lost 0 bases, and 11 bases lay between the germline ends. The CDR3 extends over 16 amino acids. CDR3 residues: CASSLRGGSSYNEQFF. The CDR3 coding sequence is TGTGCCAGCAGTTTAAGAGGGGGTAGCTCCTACAATGAGCAGTTCTTC.

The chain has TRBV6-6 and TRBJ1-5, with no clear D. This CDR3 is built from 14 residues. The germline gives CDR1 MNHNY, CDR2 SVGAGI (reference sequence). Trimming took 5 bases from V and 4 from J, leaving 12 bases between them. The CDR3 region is CASSRLGSNQPQHF. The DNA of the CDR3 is TGTGCCAGCAGTAGACTCGGTTCAAATCAGCCCCAGCATTTT.

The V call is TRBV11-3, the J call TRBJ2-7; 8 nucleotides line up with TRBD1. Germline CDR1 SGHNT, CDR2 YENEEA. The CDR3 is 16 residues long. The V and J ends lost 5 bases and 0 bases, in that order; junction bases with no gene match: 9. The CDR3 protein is CASSLRQGQISYEQYF. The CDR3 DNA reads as TGTGCCAGCAGCCTAAGACAGGGGCAAATCTCCTACGAGCAGTACTTC. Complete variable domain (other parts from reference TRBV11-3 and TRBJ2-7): EAGVVQSPRYKIIEKKQPVAFWCNPISGHNTLYWYLQNLGQGPELLIRYENEEAVDDSQLPKDRFSAERLKGVDSTLKIQPAELGDSAVYLCASSLRQGQISYEQYFGPGTRLTVT.

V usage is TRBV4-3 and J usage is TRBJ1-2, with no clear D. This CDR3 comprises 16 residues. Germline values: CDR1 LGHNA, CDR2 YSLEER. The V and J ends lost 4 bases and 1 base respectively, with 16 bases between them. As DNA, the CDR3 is TGCGCCAGCAGCCGTGCAGGAGGAACGTTTAACTATGGCTACACCTTC. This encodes CASSRAGGTFNYGYTF.

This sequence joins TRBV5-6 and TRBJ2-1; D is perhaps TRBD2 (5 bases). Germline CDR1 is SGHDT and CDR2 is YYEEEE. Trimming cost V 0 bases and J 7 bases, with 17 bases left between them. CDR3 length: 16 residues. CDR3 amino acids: CASSLAGIRASNEQFF. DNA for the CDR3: TGTGCCAGCAGCTTGGCGGGGATAAGGGCCTCGAATGAGCAGTTCTTC.

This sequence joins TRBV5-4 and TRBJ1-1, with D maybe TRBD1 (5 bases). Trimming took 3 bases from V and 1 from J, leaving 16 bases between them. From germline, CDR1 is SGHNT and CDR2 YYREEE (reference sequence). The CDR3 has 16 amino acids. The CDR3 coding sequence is TGTGCCAGCAGCTGGGGAAGTCAGGGAAGGAACACTGAAGCTTTCTTT. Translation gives CASSWGSQGRNTEAFF.

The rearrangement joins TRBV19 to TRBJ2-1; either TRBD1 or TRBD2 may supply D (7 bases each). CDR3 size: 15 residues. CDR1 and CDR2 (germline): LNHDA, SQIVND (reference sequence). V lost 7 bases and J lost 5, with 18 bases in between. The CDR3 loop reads CASTSGGDGNNEQFF. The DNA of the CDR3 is TGTGCCAGTACTTCAGGGGGGGATGGGAACAATGAGCAGTTCTTC.

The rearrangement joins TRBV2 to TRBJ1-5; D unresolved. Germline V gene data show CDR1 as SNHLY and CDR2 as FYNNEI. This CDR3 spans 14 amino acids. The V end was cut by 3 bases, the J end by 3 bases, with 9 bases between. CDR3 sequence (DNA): TGTGCCAGCAGTGATAGGGTAGTCAATCAGCCCCAGCATTTT. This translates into CASSDRVVNQPQHF.

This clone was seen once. CDR3 nucleotides: TGCGCCAGCAGCCAAAAAGCGGGAGACTCCTACAATGAGCAGTTCTTC. This codes for CASSQKAGDSYNEQFF. V gene TRBV4-3 combines with J gene TRBJ2-1, with 8 nucleotides matching TRBD2. Germline-derived CDR1 and CDR2 are LGHNA and YSLEER. The V gene end was trimmed by 2 bases and the J gene end by 0 bases; junction bases not matched to a gene: 3. The CDR3 is made up of 16 amino acids.

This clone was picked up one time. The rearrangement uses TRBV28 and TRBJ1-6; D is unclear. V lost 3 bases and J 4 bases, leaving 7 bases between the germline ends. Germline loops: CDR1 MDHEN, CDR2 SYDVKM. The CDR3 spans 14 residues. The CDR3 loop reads CASSFFRYNSPLHF. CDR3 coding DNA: TGTGCCAGCAGTTTCTTCCGATATAATTCACCCCTCCACTTT.

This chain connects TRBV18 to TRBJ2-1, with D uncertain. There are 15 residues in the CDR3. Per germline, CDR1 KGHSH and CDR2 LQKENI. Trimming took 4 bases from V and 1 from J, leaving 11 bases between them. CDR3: CASSQFMGSYNEQFF. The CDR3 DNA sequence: TGTGCCAGCTCACAGTTTATGGGTTCCTACAATGAGCAGTTCTTC.

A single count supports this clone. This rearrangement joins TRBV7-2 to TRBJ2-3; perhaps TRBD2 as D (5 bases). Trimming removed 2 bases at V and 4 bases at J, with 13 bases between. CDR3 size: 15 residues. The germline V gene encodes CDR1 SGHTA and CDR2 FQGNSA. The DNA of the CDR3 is TGTGCCAGCAGCTTACACTTAGGGAGATCAGATACGCAGTATTTT. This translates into CASSLHLGRSDTQYF. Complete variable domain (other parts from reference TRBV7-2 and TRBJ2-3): GAGVSQSPSNKVTEKGKDVELRCDPISGHTALYWYRQSLGQGLEFLIYFQGNSAPDKSGLPSDRFSAERTGGSVSTLTIQRTQQEDSAVYLCASSLHLGRSDTQYFGPGTRLTVL.

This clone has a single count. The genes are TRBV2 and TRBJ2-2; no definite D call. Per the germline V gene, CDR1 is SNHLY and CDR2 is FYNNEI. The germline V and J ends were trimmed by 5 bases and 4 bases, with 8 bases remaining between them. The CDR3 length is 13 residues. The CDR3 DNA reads TGTGCCAGCAGTCGACTTGGCACCGGGGAGCTGTTTTTT. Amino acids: CASSRLGTGELFF.

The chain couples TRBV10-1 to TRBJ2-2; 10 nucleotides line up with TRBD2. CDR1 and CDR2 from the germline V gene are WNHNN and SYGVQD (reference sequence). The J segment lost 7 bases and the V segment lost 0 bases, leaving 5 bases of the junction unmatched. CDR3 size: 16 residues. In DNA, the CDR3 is TGCGCCAGCAGTGAGTCGACGAGCGGGAGGGTCGGGGAGCTGTTTTTT. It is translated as CASSESTSGRVGELFF.

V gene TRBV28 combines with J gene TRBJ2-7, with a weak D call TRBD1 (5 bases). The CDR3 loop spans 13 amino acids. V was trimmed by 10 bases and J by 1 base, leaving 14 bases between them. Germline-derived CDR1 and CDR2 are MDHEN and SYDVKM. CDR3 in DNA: TGTGCCACCGGTGGGGCTAGATCCTACGAGCAGTACTTC. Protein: CATGGARSYEQYF.

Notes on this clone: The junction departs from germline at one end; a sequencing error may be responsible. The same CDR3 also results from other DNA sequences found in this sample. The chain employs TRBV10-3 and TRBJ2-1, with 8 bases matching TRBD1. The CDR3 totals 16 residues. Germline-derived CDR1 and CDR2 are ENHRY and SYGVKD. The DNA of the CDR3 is TGTGCCATCAGCGAGTCCGGACAGGGACCTTCTGTGGAGCAGTTCTTC. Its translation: CAISESGQGPSVEQFF.

CDR3 DNA sequence: TGTGCCAGTAGTATAGCGGGGGCGGGCACAGATACGCAGTATTTT. Translating gives CASSIAGAGTDTQYF. The genes are TRBV19 and TRBJ2-3; D is perhaps TRBD1 or TRBD2 (6 bases each). Between the trimmed V and J ends, which lost 1 base and 1 base, there was a span of 9 bases. Germline-derived CDR1 and CDR2 are LNHDA and SQIVND (reference sequence). The CDR3 loop spans 15 amino acids.

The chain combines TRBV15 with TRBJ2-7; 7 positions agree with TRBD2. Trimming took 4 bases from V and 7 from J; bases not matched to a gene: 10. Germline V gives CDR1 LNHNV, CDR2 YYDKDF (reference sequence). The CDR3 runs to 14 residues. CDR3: CATSTRETSREQYF. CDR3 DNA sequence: TGTGCCACCAGCACGCGGGAGACGTCTAGAGAGCAGTACTTC.

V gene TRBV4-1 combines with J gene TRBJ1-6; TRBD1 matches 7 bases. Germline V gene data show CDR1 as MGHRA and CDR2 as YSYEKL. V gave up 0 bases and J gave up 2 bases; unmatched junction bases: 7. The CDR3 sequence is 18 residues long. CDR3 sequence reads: CASSQDAGGPTYNSPLHF. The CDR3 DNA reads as TGCGCCAGCAGCCAAGATGCAGGGGGGCCGACCTATAATTCACCCCTCCACTTT.

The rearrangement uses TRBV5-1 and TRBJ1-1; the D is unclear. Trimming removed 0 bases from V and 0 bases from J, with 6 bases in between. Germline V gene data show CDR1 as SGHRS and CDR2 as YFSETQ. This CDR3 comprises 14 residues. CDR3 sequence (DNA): TGCGCCAGCAGCTTGGCCCTCATGAACACTGAAGCTTTCTTT. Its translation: CASSLALMNTEAFF.